The next 16 T cell receptor beta chains were all read from a single sample in a study of T cell clonality in common variable immunodeficiency. Produced via immunoSEQ multiplex PCR; TCRdb's table is partial and in-frame only. The specimen has 50,000 to 60,000 clones, none found just once. Sequencing used peripheral blood mononuclear cells. These receptors were collected from a person aged 18 to 70 in good health.

This clone was picked up many times. Sequencing ends 3 residues short of the CDR3 end; the germline J gene provides the rest. The rearrangement joins TRBV20-1 to TRBJ1-2, with D possibly matching TRBD1 (5 bases). Germline CDR1 is DFQATT and CDR2 is SNEGSKA (reference sequence). This CDR3 region has 11 residues. CDR3 amino acids: CSARPGVGYTF. CDR3 bases read: TGCAGTGCTAGACCGGGGGTCGGC.

In its sample, this clone is large. Read coverage stops 3 residues before the CDR3 terminus; the germline J gene supplies the remainder. The chain uses TRBV20-1 and TRBJ1-1, with a tentative D call TRBD1 (6 bases). The germline CDR1 and CDR2 sequences are DFQATT and SNEGSKA (reference sequence). The CDR3 consists of 14 residues. V was pared by 6 bases and J by 1 base, with 15 bases between. The CDR3 loop is CSAPPGGSNTEAFF. CDR3 DNA, as far as it was read: TGCAGTGCCCCCCCGGGGGGCTCGAACACTGAA.

This clone was found many times. The read ends 3 residues shy of where the CDR3 ends; the end is completed using the germline J gene. The V call is TRBV7-2, the J call TRBJ2-2; D not certain. The V gene's germline CDR1 is SGHTA and CDR2 FQGNSA. The CDR3 has 14 residues. With 1 base removed from V and 4 bases from J, the gap between germline ends came to 7 bases. The DNA read from the CDR3 is TGTGCCAGCAGCTTAGATCAACTCACCGGGGAG. Translated: CASSLDQLTGE. The complete CDR3 protein is CASSLDQLTGELFF.

In regard to this clone: The sequence runs out 3 residues before the end of the CDR3; the remainder is reconstructed from the germline J gene. The chain couples TRBV5-1 to TRBJ2-3; 11 bases are shared with TRBD1. The CDR3 spans 15 residues. Germline CDR1 is SGHRS and CDR2 is YFSETQ. Germline trimming cut 4 bases from V and 6 bases from J; bases unmatched to any gene: 7. The sequenced part of the CDR3 DNA is TGCGCCAGCAGCCTTGGACAGGGGGCATTGGATACG. Translated, it gives CASSLGQGALDT. The entire CDR3 protein reads CASSLGQGALDTQYF.

There are a few counts of this clone. The CDR3 end is not reached by the read, which stops 3 residues before it; the germline J gene fills it in. The rearrangement uses TRBV7-8 and TRBJ1-5, with TRBD1 as a possible D gene (6 bases). The CDR3 is 14 amino acids. The V and J ends lost 1 base and 5 bases respectively, with 9 bases between them. Germline CDR1 SGHVS, CDR2 FQNEAQ. CDR3 bases read: TGTGCCAGCAGCTTAGACAGGGTCGATCAGCCC. Protein: CASSLDRVDQP. The full CDR3 protein reads CASSLDRVDQPQHF.

This clone showed up many times. The read ends 3 residues shy of where the CDR3 ends; the end is completed using the germline J gene. The chain couples TRBV10-3 to TRBJ2-1, with 14 bases identical to TRBD2. The ends lost 4 bases at V and 2 bases at J; junction bases unmatched: 7. The germline gives CDR1 ENHRY, CDR2 SYGVKD. This CDR3 has 18 residues. The CDR3 bases that were read are TGTGCCATCAGTGGGGGGACTAGCGGGAGAAGAGCCTACAATGAG. This sequence encodes CAISGGTSGRRAYNE. The full CDR3 reads CAISGGTSGRRAYNEQFF.

This clone was seen more than once but under ten times. The CDR3 extends 3 residues past the end of the read, so its final part is completed from the germline J gene. V usage is TRBV19 and J usage is TRBJ1-2, with D maybe TRBD1 (6 bases). Per the germline V gene, CDR1 is LNHDA and CDR2 is SQIVND (reference sequence). The CDR3 runs to 13 residues. The CDR3 is CASSIGQRRDYTF. The CDR3 DNA, read in part, is TGTGCCAGTAGTATTGGACAGAGACGCGAC.

There are many counts of this clone. The CDR3 is cut off 3 residues early in the read; its end comes from the germline J gene. The V gene is TRBV27, the J gene TRBJ2-3; unclear D gene. The CDR3 spans 14 residues. The V gene's germline CDR1 is MNHEY and CDR2 SMNVEV (reference sequence). The V end was cut by 10 bases, the J end by 2 bases, with 16 bases between. The CDR3 spells CATSPVSHTDTQYF. Incomplete CDR3 DNA: TGTGCCACCTCCCCCGTTAGTCACACAGATACG.

Comment on this clone: The germline gene is not matched at one end of the junction; a read error may be the cause. The CDR3 end is not reached by the read, which stops 3 residues before it; the germline J gene fills it in. V usage is TRBV20-1 and J usage is TRBJ1-4; the match to TRBD1 covers 8 bases. The CDR3 has 15 amino acids. From germline, CDR1 is DFQATT and CDR2 SNEGSKA (reference sequence). Here the CDR3 reads CSAGDRIATNEKLFF. The DNA read from the CDR3 is TGCAGTGCTGGGGACAGGATTGCAACCAATGAAAAA.

This clone was counted at least ten times. The read ends 3 residues early relative to the CDR3; the germline J gene fills the gap. The chain has TRBV10-1 and TRBJ2-7; 8 positions agree with TRBD2. From germline, CDR1 is WNHNN and CDR2 SYGVQD (reference sequence). The CDR3 loop spans 13 amino acids. Unmatched junction bases numbered 4, after V lost 5 bases and J lost 4 bases. CDR3 DNA (partial): TGCGCCAGCAGTAAAGCGGGAGTATACGAG. Encoded protein: CASSKAGVYE. Given in full, the CDR3 is CASSKAGVYEQYF.

Many counts were recorded for this clone. The read ends 3 residues early relative to the CDR3; the germline J gene fills the gap. The chain combines TRBV5-1 with TRBJ2-5; no reliable D call. The germline V gene has CDR1 SGHRS and CDR2 YFSETQ. V was pared by 0 bases and J by 4 bases, with 13 bases between. The length of the CDR3 is 15 residues. The sequenced part of the CDR3 DNA is TGCGCCAGCAGCTTGGAGGGCAGCCACGGAGAGACC. As protein: CASSLEGSHGET. In full, the CDR3 is CASSLEGSHGETQYF.

This clone was found many times. Read data end 3 residues before the CDR3 end; the end is taken from the germline J gene. The chain recombines TRBV19 with TRBJ1-1; a possible D gene is TRBD1 (5 bases). Germline V CDR1 and CDR2: LNHDA, SQIVND (reference sequence). The CDR3 covers 14 residues. The covered CDR3 bases are TGTGCCAGTAACGTAGGTCTTTATGGGGCCCGA. Translation: CASNVGLYGAR. The whole CDR3 region reads CASNVGLYGARAFF.

This clone was found many times. CDR3 sequence: CASSQEGISGRGADTQYF. CDR3 bases read: TGCGCCAGCAGCCAAGAGGGAATAAGCGGGAGAGGGGCAGATACG. The chain links TRBV4-1 to TRBJ2-3; 8 bases are shared with TRBD2. The read terminates 3 residues before the CDR3 end, so the remaining end is supplied by the germline J gene. The CDR3 consists of 18 residues. V shed 0 bases, J shed 4 bases, and the junction held 12 bases outside the gene matches. From germline, CDR1 is MGHRA and CDR2 YSYEKL.

This clone was picked up many times. Read sequence stops 3 residues before the CDR3 end, and the germline J gene provides the missing end. The rearrangement uses TRBV20-1 and TRBJ2-1, with 10 positions matching TRBD1. The germline V gene has CDR1 DFQATT and CDR2 SNEGSKA (reference sequence). Trimming at V came to 6 bases and at J to 7 bases, leaving 9 bases not matched to a gene. This CDR3 contains 14 residues. The CDR3 sequence: CSARRQGALNEQFF. Partial CDR3 DNA: TGCAGTGCAAGAAGACAGGGGGCATTGAATGAG.

At least ten counts were recorded for this clone. The read ends 3 residues shy of where the CDR3 ends; the end is completed using the germline J gene. The chain has TRBV5-1 and TRBJ2-7; weak D call: TRBD2 (5 bases). This CDR3 is 13 amino acids long. V lost 2 bases and J 2 bases, leaving 8 bases between the germline ends. Per germline, CDR1 SGHRS and CDR2 YFSETQ. CDR3 protein: CASSFERTYEQYF. The covered CDR3 bases are TGCGCCAGCAGCTTCGAGCGGACCTACGAG.

This clone was seen at least ten times. The read finishes 3 residues shy of the CDR3 end, and the germline J gene is used to complete it. This chain links TRBV7-9 with TRBJ2-7, with unresolved D. Germline CDR1 SEHNR, CDR2 FQNEAQ (reference sequence). The ends were cut back, 3 bases at V and 2 bases at J, with 5 bases in the middle. This CDR3 has 12 residues. The CDR3 here is CASSLAPYEQYF. The sequenced part of the CDR3 DNA is TGTGCCAGCAGCTTGGCTCCCTACGAG.